The rows below give T cell receptor beta chains drawn from one sample of a study of blood T cell repertoires in COVID-19. Method: immunoSEQ multiplex PCR; TCRdb's copy keeps in-frame clones and lacks some. The table has fewer than 200,000 clones, 87% seen once; the top ten hold 3% to 4.5%. Sequenced material: peripheral blood. All receptors come from a woman aged 55-69 years who had recovered from COVID-19. CDR3s include the opening cysteine and the closing phenylalanine or tryptophan. The order of the fields is CDR3 DNA, CDR3 protein, J gene, clone size, V gene, D gene. The D gene is left open where the match is weak. Clone size is shown for a subset of rows, as once, few, many or a class of expanded clone.

TGTGCCAGCACCAGATTAGGAGGAACTGAAGCTTTCTTT,CASTRLGGTEAFF,TRBJ1-1,NA,TRBV2,NA
TGTGCCATCAGTGGCGGGGGGCGGGAAGAGACCCAGTACTTC,CAISGGGREETQYF,TRBJ2-5,NA,TRBV10-3,TRBD2
TGTGCCACCAGTGATCGGGCGGGAGGCACAGATACGCAGTATTTT,CATSDRAGGTDTQYF,TRBJ2-3,NA,TRBV24-1,TRBD2
TGCGCCAGCAGTCGGGGACAGGTCGAGCAGTACTTC,CASSRGQVEQYF,TRBJ2-7,NA,TRBV5-1,TRBD1
TGTGCCAGCAGTTACTCGCCCAGGGGGAGTAAGTTCTTC,CASSYSPRGSKFF,TRBJ2-1,NA,TRBV6-5,TRBD1
TGTGCCAGCAGCCAGAGGCGCTCTAGCGGCACAGATACGCAGTATTTT,CASSQRRSSGTDTQYF,TRBJ2-3,NA,TRBV3-1/TRBV3-2,NA
TGTGCCAGCAGCTCGCGACAGGGTTTCCAGTCTGGGGCCAACGTCCTGACTTTC,CASSSRQGFQSGANVLTF,TRBJ2-6,NA,TRBV7-6,TRBD1
TGTGCCAGCAGCTTAACGCAGGGAGGTGAAAAACTGTTTTTT,CASSLTQGGEKLFF,TRBJ1-4,NA,TRBV7-9,NA
TGTGCCAGCAGCCCCCGTGGCTTCCCCGGCACAGATACGCAGTATTTT,CASSPRGFPGTDTQYF,TRBJ2-3,NA,TRBV9,NA
TGTGCCAGCAGCGAGAGAGGAGACAGGGCCAATGAGCAGTTCTTC,CASSERGDRANEQFF,TRBJ2-1,NA,TRBV9,TRBD1
TGCGCCAGCAGCTCGGGGTCGAGGGAGGAGACCCAGTACTTC,CASSSGSREETQYF,TRBJ2-5,once,TRBV5-1,NA
TGCGCCAGCAGCACAGGACAGGCTGCAAACACCATATATTTT,CASSTGQAANTIYF,TRBJ1-3,NA,TRBV5-1,TRBD1
TGTGCCAGCAGCCCTGGACAGGGTGGCACTGAAGCTTTCTTT,CASSPGQGGTEAFF,TRBJ1-1,once,TRBV9,TRBD1
TGTGCCAGCAGCGTAGCTAGAGTGGTGAGCTCCTACAATGAGCAGTTCTTC,CASSVARVVSSYNEQFF,TRBJ2-1,NA,TRBV9,NA
TGTGCCAGCAGTGGTCCAGCGAGCTCCTACGAGCAGTACTTC,CASSGPASSYEQYF,TRBJ2-7,NA,TRBV28,NA
TGTGCCAGCAGAGGGGGAGGGCTAGCGGGGACAGAGACCCAGTACTTC,CASRGGGLAGTETQYF,TRBJ2-5,NA,TRBV2,TRBD2
TGTGCCAGCAGCTGGGGACAGGGGAACTATGGCTACACCTTC,CASSWGQGNYGYTF,TRBJ1-2,NA,TRBV5-4,TRBD1
TGTGCCAGCAGCCTACAAGACAGGAATCAGCCCCAGCATTTT,CASSLQDRNQPQHF,TRBJ1-5,NA,TRBV5-6,NA
TGTGCCATCCAGGGGGCTAAGGGGTATGGCTACACCTTC,CAIQGAKGYGYTF,TRBJ1-2,NA,TRBV7-9,TRBD1
TGCGCCAGCAGCTTGGGACAGGGGGCTATAGGTGAAAAACTGTTTTTT,CASSLGQGAIGEKLFF,TRBJ1-4,once,TRBV5-1,TRBD1
TGCGCCAGCAGCTTTGGCGGCGAATCCTACGAGCAGTACTTC,CASSFGGESYEQYF,TRBJ2-7,NA,TRBV5-1,NA
TGTGCCAGCAGCGAATCCGGGGGGTCTCGCTACAATGAGCAGTTCTTC,CASSESGGSRYNEQFF,TRBJ2-1,once,TRBV9,TRBD2
TGTGCCAGCAGCCACCTAGGACAGCCCCACTATGGCTACACCTTC,CASSHLGQPHYGYTF,TRBJ1-2,once,TRBV3-1/TRBV3-2,NA
TGTGCCAGCAGTGAATATGCAGGGGGGGAGACCCAGTACTTC,CASSEYAGGETQYF,TRBJ2-5,NA,TRBV2,NA
TGTGCCAGCAGTTTCCCCGTCCAGGGAAGCTACGAGCAGTACTTC,CASSFPVQGSYEQYF,TRBJ2-7,NA,TRBV28,NA
TGTGCCAGCAGTGCCTATCCAACCTATAATTCACCCCTCCACTTT,CASSAYPTYNSPLHF,TRBJ1-6,NA,TRBV2,NA
TGTGCCACCGGAGTGCCGGACATTCTTAACTATGGCTACACCTTC,CATGVPDILNYGYTF,TRBJ1-2,NA,TRBV15,NA
TGCGCCAGCACCGAAGGGACATCTGCTTCACCCCTCCACTTT,CASTEGTSASPLHF,TRBJ1-6,NA,TRBV5-1,NA
TGTGCCAGCAGCCCAACGTTGGCCAATGAGCAGTTCTTC,CASSPTLANEQFF,TRBJ2-1,once,TRBV7-6,NA
TGCGCCAGCAGCAGTTCACTAGCGGGGGGGTACGAGCAGTACTTC,CASSSSLAGGYEQYF,TRBJ2-7,NA,TRBV5-1,TRBD2
TGTGCCAGCAGTCCCAGGGGGCTTAGCAATCAGCCCCAGCATTTT,CASSPRGLSNQPQHF,TRBJ1-5,NA,TRBV27,TRBD1
TGTGCCAGCAGCCAAGAGATGACTAGCGGGGGTGCGGGGGAGCTGTTTTTT,CASSQEMTSGGAGELFF,TRBJ2-2,NA,TRBV3-1/TRBV3-2,TRBD2
TGTGCCACCAGCAGAGATGCCGGTGACACCTACGAGCAGTACTTC,CATSRDAGDTYEQYF,TRBJ2-7,NA,TRBV15,NA
TGCGCCAGCAGCTTGGCCGGGGGACCCATGGGTGAGCAGTACTTC,CASSLAGGPMGEQYF,TRBJ2-7,once,TRBV5-1,NA
TGTGCCAGCAGTTATGGGACAGGGGGCTACAATGAGCAGTTCTTC,CASSYGTGGYNEQFF,TRBJ2-1,NA,TRBV6-5,TRBD1
TGTGCCAGCAGCTTGGGTGACAGGGCCTACGAGCAGTACTTC,CASSLGDRAYEQYF,TRBJ2-7,NA,TRBV5-4,TRBD1
TGCGCCAGCAGCCAAGATGTAGGGGCGGTGGAGACCCAGTACTTC,CASSQDVGAVETQYF,TRBJ2-5,once,TRBV4-1,NA
TGTGCCAGCAGGAACAGGGGGACCACCTACGAGCAGTACTTC,CASRNRGTTYEQYF,TRBJ2-7,NA,TRBV2,TRBD1
TGTGCCAGCGATAGAGAGACCCAGTACTTC,CASDRETQYF,TRBJ2-5,NA,TRBV6-5,NA